This TCR beta chain derives from a study of vaccination effects on CD4 cells after COVID-19. Overall study findings and caveats: In the study, convalescent patients were few, and early post-infection timepoints were absent.

The culture ran for roughly ten days before CD4+ T cells were isolated. Prior SARS-CoV-2 infection was absent in the vaccine recipients, as shown by negative nucleocapsid antibodies. V trimming: 3 bases; J trimming: 6 bases; junction bases outside the gene matches: 19. The germline CDR1 and CDR2 sequences are LNHDA and SQIVND (reference sequence). CDR3 length: 19 amino acids. This clone was seen more than once but under ten times. Its antigen remains unknown. Assay: immunoSEQ multiplex PCR; the TCRdb copy retains only in-frame clones and omits some. The sample holds 50,000 or so clones, about 67% seen once.

The TCR comes from a human donor who received a COVID-19 vaccine. Material: CD4+ T cells from PBMCs cultured without peptide, obtained before COVID-19 vaccination. The chain joins TRBV19 to TRBJ2-1, with 8 bases lining up with TRBD2. The CDR3 DNA reads as TGTGCCAGTAGTATTAAGGGGCCAGGGACTAGTGACGTCCGCAATGAGCAGTTCTTC. This codes for CASSIKGPGTSDVRNEQFF.